Below, 9 T cell receptor beta chains from the same sample are listed, as sequenced in a study of cytomegalovirus exposure and HLA in healthy donors. Libraries were prepared by immunoSEQ multiplex PCR; TCRdb keeps only in-frame clonotypes and omits some of them. The sample includes approximately 60,000 clones, about 92% of them seen just once. The sequencing input was PBMCs. These receptors were obtained from a woman between 18 and 30 years old in good health and CMV-seronegative.

The table lists this clone with a count of one. The rearrangement joins TRBV19 to TRBJ1-1, with D possibly being TRBD1 (5 bases). The CDR3 covers 14 residues. With 8 bases removed from V and 5 bases from J, the gap between germline ends came to 18 bases. CDR1 and CDR2 (germline): LNHDA, SQIVND (reference sequence). The CDR3 DNA sequence: TGTGCCAGTCACCCCAGGGATCGGTTAACTGAAGCTTTCTTT. Its protein product is CASHPRDRLTEAFF.

The chain combines TRBV4-3 with TRBJ1-3; D may be TRBD1 (6 bases). Trimming took off 1 base at V and 8 bases at J, with 12 bases between the two ends. The CDR3 runs 14 residues. Per the germline V gene, CDR1 is LGHNA and CDR2 is YSLEER. DNA of the CDR3: TGCGCCAGCAGCCAAGGCCAGGGGCGACACACCATATATTTT. Residues: CASSQGQGRHTIYF.

The chain employs TRBV19 and TRBJ2-7, with 11 bases aligning to TRBD1. Germline assignment: CDR1 LNHDA and CDR2 SQIVND (reference sequence). The V and J ends lost 6 bases and 3 bases, in that order; junction bases with no gene match: 4. CDR3 length: 14 residues. The CDR3 loop reads CASRGTGGVYEQYF. The CDR3, as DNA: TGTGCCAGTAGGGGGACAGGGGGAGTCTACGAGCAGTACTTC.

The rearrangement uses TRBV11-3 and TRBJ2-1; 8 bases are shared with TRBD2. V lost 4 bases and J lost 4; bases outside the gene matches: 6. CDR1 is SGHNT and CDR2 is YENEEA in the germline V gene. The CDR3 loop spans 15 amino acids. CDR3 sequence: CASSSPGGRYNEQFF. CDR3 in DNA: TGTGCCAGCAGCTCCCCGGGGGGGCGATACAATGAGCAGTTCTTC. The full variable domain, with the rest looked up from reference TRBV11-3 and TRBJ2-1, is EAGVVQSPRYKIIEKKQPVAFWCNPISGHNTLYWYLQNLGQGPELLIRYENEEAVDDSQLPKDRFSAERLKGVDSTLKIQPAELGDSAVYLCASSSPGGRYNEQFFGPGTRLTVL.

The chain combines TRBV5-6 with TRBJ2-7; 7 nucleotides agree with TRBD1. The CDR3 sequence is 14 residues long. Per germline, CDR1 SGHDT and CDR2 YYEEEE. With 0 bases clipped from V and 3 bases from J, the junction kept 3 bases outside the gene matches. CDR3 sequence (DNA): TGTGCCAGCAGCTTGGGACAGGGTATCTACGAGCAGTACTTC. Translated: CASSLGQGIYEQYF.

V and J are TRBV10-3 and TRBJ1-3, with D possibly TRBD1 on 6 matching bases. This CDR3 spans 14 amino acids. The V gene's germline CDR1 is ENHRY and CDR2 SYGVKD. The V and J ends lost 7 bases and 8 bases respectively, with 18 bases between them. The CDR3 DNA is TGTGCCATCAAGGGACACAGCCTAATGGACACCATATATTTT. Translated: CAIKGHSLMDTIYF.

As to this clone: Compared with germline, one end of the junction differs, possibly owing to a read error. This sample includes further DNA sequences coding for the same CDR3. V is TRBV5-1 and J is TRBJ2-7; 7 nucleotides agree with TRBD1. Looked up from germline, CDR1 is SGHRS and CDR2 is YFSETQ. The CDR3 is 17 residues long. The CDR3 region is CASSSDHTGASTYEQYF. The CDR3 DNA follows: TGCGCCAGCAGCTCCGACCACACAGGGGCCTCTACCTATGAGCAGTACTTC.

This chain joins TRBV19 and TRBJ1-5; 8 bases are shared with TRBD1. Germline V gene sequence: CDR1 LNHDA, CDR2 SQIVND (reference sequence). V lost 7 bases to trimming and J lost 2 bases; unmatched junction nucleotides: 4. This CDR3 spans 14 amino acids. In nucleotides, the CDR3 is TGTGCCAGTACCCTGACAGGGGGCAATCAGCCCCAGCATTTT. Amino acid sequence: CASTLTGGNQPQHF.

The chain uses TRBV9 and TRBJ2-5, with a tentative D call TRBD1 (6 bases). V lost 4 bases to trimming and J lost 3 bases, with 10 bases between them. Germline lookup yields CDR1 SGDLS and CDR2 YYNGEE. The CDR3 extends over 13 amino acids. CDR3 DNA: TGTGCCAGCAGCCCAGGGGTGGAAGAGACCCAGTACTTC. Protein: CASSPGVEETQYF.